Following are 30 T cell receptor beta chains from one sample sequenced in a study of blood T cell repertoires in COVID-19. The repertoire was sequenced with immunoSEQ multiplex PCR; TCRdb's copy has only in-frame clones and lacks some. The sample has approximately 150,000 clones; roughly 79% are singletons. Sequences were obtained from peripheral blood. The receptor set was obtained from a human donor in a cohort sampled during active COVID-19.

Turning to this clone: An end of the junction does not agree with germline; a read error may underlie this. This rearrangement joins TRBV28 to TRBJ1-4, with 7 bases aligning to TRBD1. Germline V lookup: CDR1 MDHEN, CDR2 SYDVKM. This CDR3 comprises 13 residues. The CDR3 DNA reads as TGTGCCAGCAGTTTATTTCCCGAGGGGGACAGTTCTTTT. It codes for CASSLFPEGDSSF.

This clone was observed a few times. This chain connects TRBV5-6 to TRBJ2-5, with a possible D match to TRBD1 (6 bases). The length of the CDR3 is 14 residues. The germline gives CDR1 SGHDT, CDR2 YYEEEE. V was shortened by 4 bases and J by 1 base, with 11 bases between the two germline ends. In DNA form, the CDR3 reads TGTGCCAGCAGCAGGGACACCCTCCAAGAGACCCAGTACTTC. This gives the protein CASSRDTLQETQYF.

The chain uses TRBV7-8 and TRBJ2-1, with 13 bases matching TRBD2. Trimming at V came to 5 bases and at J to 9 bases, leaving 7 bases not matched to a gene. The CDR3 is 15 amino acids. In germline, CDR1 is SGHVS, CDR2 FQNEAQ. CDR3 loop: CASSPGLAGVAEQFF. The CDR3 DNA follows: TGTGCCAGCAGCCCAGGACTAGCGGGAGTCGCTGAGCAGTTCTTC.

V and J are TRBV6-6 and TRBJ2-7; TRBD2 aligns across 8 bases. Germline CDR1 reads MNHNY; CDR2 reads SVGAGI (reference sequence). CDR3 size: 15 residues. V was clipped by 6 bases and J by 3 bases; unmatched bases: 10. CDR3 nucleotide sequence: TGTGCCAGCAGCCACGACCGGGAGGGCATCTACGAGCAGTACTTC. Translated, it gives CASSHDREGIYEQYF.

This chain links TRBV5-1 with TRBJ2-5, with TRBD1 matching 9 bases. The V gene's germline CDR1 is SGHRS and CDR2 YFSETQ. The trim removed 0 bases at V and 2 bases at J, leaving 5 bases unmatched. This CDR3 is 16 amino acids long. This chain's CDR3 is CASSLAPTGGQETQYF. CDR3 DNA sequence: TGCGCCAGCAGCTTGGCTCCGACAGGGGGGCAAGAGACCCAGTACTTC.

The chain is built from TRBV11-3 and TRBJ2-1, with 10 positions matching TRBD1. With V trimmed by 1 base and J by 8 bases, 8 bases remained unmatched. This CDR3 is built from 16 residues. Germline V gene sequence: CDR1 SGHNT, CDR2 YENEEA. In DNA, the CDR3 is TGTGCCAGCAGCTTAGGAGTCGGGACAGGGGCCCATGAGCAGTTCTTC. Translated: CASSLGVGTGAHEQFF.

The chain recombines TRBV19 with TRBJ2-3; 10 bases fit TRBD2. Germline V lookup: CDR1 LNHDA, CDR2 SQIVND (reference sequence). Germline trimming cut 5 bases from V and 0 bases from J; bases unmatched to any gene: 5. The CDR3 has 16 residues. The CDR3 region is CASSSTTSGSTDTQYF. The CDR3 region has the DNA TGTGCCAGTAGTTCCACGACTAGCGGGAGCACAGATACGCAGTATTTT.

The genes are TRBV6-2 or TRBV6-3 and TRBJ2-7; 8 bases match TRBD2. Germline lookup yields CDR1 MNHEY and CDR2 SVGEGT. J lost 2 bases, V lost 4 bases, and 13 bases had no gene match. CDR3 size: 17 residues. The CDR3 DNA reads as TGTGCCAGCAGTTCCGAACTCAGCGGGAGTAAGCCCTACGAGCAGTACTTC. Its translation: CASSSELSGSKPYEQYF.

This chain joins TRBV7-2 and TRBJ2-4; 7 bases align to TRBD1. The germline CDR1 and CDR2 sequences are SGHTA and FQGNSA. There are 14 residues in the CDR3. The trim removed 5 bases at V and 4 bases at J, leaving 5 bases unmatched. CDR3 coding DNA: TGTGCCAGCAGCGCCCCGGGACAGAAAAACATTCAGTACTTC. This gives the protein CASSAPGQKNIQYF.

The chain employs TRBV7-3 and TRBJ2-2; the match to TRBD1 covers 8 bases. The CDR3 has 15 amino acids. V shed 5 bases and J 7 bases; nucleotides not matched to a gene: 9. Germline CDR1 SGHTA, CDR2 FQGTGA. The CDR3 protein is CASSLDRGVGGELFF. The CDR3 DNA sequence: TGTGCCAGCAGCCTAGACAGGGGTGTGGGCGGGGAGCTGTTTTTT. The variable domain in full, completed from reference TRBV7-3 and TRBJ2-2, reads GAGVSQTPSNKVTEKGKYVELRCDPISGHTALYWYRQSLGQGPEFLIYFQGTGAADDSGLPNDRFFAVRPEGSVSTLKIQRTERGDSAVYLCASSLDRGVGGELFFGEGSRLTVL.

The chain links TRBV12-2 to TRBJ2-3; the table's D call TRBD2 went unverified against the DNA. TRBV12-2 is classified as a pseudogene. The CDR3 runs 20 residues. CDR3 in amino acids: CASRALSLGGTSGRAHTQYF. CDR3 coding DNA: TGTGCAAGTCGGGCCTTGTCATTGGGGGGGACTAGCGGTCGGGCCCATACGCAGTATTTT.

The CDR3 spells CASSRGLVYEQFF. The CDR3 DNA follows: TGCGCCAGCAGTCGAGGACTAGTTTATGAGCAGTTCTTC. J is TRBJ2-1 and V is TRBV5-1, with 7 bases identical to TRBD2. Germline CDR1 reads SGHRS; CDR2 reads YFSETQ. The CDR3 has 13 amino acids. V lost 5 bases and J lost 8; bases outside the gene matches: 7.

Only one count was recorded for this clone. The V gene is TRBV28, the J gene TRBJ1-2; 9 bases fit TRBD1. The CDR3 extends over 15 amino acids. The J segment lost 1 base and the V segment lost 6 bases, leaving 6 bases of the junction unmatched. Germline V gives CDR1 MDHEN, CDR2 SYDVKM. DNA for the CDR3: TGTGCCAGCAGACGGACAGGGGCCCTTAACTATGGCTACACCTTC. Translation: CASRRTGALNYGYTF.

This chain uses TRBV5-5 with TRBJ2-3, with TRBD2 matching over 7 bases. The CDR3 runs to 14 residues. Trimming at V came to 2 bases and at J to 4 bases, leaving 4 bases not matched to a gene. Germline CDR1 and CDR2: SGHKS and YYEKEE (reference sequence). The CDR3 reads CASSLTAGADTQYF. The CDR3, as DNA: TGTGCCAGCAGCTTAACGGCGGGGGCAGATACGCAGTATTTT.

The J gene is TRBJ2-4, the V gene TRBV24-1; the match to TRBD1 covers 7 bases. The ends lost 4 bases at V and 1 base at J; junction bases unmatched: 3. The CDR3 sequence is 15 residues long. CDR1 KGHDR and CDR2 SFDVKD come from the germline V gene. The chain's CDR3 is CATSDHRGAKNIQYF. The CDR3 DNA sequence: TGTGCCACCAGTGACCACAGGGGTGCCAAAAACATTCAGTACTTC.

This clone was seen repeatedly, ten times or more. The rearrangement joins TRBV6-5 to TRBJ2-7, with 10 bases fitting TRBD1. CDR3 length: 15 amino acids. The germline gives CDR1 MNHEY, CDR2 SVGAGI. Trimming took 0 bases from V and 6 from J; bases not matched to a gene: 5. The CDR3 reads CASSYSDRGRVEQYF. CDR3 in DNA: TGTGCCAGCAGTTACTCCGACAGGGGGCGGGTCGAGCAGTACTTC.

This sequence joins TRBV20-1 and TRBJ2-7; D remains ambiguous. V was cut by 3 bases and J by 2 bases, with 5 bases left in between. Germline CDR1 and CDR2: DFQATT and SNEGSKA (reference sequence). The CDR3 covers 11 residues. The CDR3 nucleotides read TGCAGTGCTAGCCAGACCTACGAGCAGTACTTC. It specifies CSASQTYEQYF.

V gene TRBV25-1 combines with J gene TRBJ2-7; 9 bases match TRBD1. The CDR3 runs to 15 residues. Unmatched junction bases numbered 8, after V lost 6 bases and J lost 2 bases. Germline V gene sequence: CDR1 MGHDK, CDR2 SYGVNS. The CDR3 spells CASRDTTGGPYEQYF. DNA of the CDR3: TGTGCCAGCAGGGATACTACAGGGGGCCCCTACGAGCAGTACTTC.

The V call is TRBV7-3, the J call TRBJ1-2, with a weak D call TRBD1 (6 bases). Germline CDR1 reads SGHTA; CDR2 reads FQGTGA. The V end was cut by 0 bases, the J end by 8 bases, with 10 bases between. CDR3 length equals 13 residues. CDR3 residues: CASSLTRRGGYTF. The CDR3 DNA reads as TGTGCCAGCAGCTTAACCCGCAGGGGCGGCTACACCTTC.

This CDR3 reads CASSLRQGGEQYF. The CDR3 DNA follows: TGTGCCAGCAGCTTGAGACAGGGGGGCGAGCAGTACTTC. V usage is TRBV5-6 and J usage is TRBJ2-7, with 9 bases aligning to TRBD1. Unmatched junction bases numbered 2, after V lost 1 base and J lost 6 bases. The CDR3 contains 13 residues. Germline CDR1 is SGHDT and CDR2 is YYEEEE.

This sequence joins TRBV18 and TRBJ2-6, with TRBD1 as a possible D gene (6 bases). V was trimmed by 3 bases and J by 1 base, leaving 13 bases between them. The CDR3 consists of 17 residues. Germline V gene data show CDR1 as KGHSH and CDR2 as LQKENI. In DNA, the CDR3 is TGTGCCAGCTCACCTCTTGGACAGAAATCTGGGGCCAACGTCCTGACTTTC. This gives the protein CASSPLGQKSGANVLTF.

CDR3 nucleotides: TGCGCCAGCAGCCTACGGACAGGGGGTCCCTACGAGCAGTACTTC. Translating it yields CASSLRTGGPYEQYF. The chain joins TRBV4-1 to TRBJ2-7, with 10 bases that match TRBD1. Germline loops: CDR1 MGHRA, CDR2 YSYEKL. The CDR3 contains 15 residues. With V trimmed by 4 bases and J by 2 bases, 5 bases remained unmatched.

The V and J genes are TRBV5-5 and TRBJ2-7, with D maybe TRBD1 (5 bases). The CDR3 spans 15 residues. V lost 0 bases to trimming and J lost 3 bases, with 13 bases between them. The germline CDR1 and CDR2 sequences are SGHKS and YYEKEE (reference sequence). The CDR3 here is CASSLAGQDHYEQYF. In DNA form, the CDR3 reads TGTGCCAGCAGCTTGGCAGGGCAGGACCACTACGAGCAGTACTTC.

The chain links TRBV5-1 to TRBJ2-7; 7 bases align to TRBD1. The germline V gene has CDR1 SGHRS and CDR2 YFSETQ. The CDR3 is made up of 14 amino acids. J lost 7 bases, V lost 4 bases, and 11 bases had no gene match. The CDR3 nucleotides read TGCGCCAGCAGCCCAACTCAGGGGGTGGGAGAGCAGTACTTC. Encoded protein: CASSPTQGVGEQYF.

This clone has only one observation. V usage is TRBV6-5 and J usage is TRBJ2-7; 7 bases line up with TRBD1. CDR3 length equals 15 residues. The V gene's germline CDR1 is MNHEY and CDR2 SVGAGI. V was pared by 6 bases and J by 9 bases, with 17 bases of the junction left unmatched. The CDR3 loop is CASRGAGTAYEVQYF. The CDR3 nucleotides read TGTGCCAGCAGAGGGGCCGGGACAGCCTACGAAGTGCAGTACTTC.

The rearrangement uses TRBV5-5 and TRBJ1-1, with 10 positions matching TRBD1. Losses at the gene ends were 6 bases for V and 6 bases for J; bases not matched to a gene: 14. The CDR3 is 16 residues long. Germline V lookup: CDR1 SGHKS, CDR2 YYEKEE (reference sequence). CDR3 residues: CASILGGDRGIAEAFF. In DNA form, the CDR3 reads TGTGCCAGCATTCTGGGTGGGGACAGGGGCATCGCTGAAGCTTTCTTT.

The CDR3 reads CASSLAPQGETEAFF. The CDR3 DNA reads TGTGCCAGCAGCTTAGCGCCCCAGGGGGAGACTGAAGCTTTCTTT. This chain links TRBV7-9 with TRBJ1-1; 7 nucleotides agree with TRBD1. J gave up 5 bases and V 0 bases, and 6 bases lay outside the gene matches. Germline V gives CDR1 SEHNR, CDR2 FQNEAQ (reference sequence). The CDR3 length is 15 residues.

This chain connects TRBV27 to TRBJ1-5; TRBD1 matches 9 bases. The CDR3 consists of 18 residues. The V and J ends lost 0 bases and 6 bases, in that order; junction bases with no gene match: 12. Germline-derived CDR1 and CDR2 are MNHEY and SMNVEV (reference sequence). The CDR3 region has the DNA TGTGCCAGCAGTTTATCGGATTCCGGGACAGGGATGGGTCAGCCCCAGCATTTT. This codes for CASSLSDSGTGMGQPQHF.

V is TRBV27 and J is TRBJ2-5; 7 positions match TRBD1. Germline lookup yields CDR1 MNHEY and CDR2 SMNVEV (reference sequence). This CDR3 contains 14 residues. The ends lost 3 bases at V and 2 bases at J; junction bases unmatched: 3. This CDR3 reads CASSLRGRQETQYF. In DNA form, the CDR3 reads TGTGCCAGCAGTTTGAGGGGGCGGCAAGAGACCCAGTACTTC.

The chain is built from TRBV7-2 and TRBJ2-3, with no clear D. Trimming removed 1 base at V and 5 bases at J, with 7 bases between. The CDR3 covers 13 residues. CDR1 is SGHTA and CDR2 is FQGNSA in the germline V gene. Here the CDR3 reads CASSLGSGDTQYF. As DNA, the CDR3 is TGTGCCAGCAGCTTAGGGAGTGGAGATACGCAGTATTTT.